The 13 T cell receptor beta chains below come from one sample, sequenced in a study of blood T cell repertoires in COVID-19. Profiled with immunoSEQ multiplex PCR; TCRdb holds only in-frame clones, not every one. Of about 130,000 clones in the sample, 81% are singletons; the top ten hold 3.8%. Material: peripheral blood. Every receptor here comes from a woman aged 45-65 years with acute or convalescent COVID-19.

This clone has only a few counts. The J gene is TRBJ2-2, the V gene TRBV7-2, with 7 nucleotides matching TRBD2. The trim removed 2 bases at V and 4 bases at J, leaving 7 bases unmatched. The CDR3 covers 16 residues. From germline, CDR1 is SGHTA and CDR2 FQGNSA. This CDR3 reads CASSLHLAAFTGELFF. CDR3 nucleotide sequence: TGTGCCAGCAGCTTACATCTAGCGGCCTTCACCGGGGAGCTGTTTTTT.

The table lists this clone with a few counts. The genes are TRBV27 and TRBJ1-4; tentatively, D is TRBD1 (5 bases). CDR1 and CDR2 from the germline V gene are MNHEY and SMNVEV (reference sequence). The V end lost 6 bases, the J end lost 7 bases, and 27 bases lay between the germline ends. CDR3 length: 18 amino acids. CDR3 sequence (DNA): TGTGCCAGCAGGTCGTTGGGAGGGGCTGGAGCCGGGGGTGAAAAACTGTTTTTT. This codes for CASRSLGGAGAGGEKLFF.

V and J are TRBV7-2 and TRBJ1-2; the match to TRBD1 covers 7 bases. This CDR3 has 14 amino acids. V shed 3 bases, J shed 4 bases, and the junction held 5 bases outside the gene matches. Germline V CDR1 and CDR2: SGHTA, FQGNSA. The CDR3 is CASSFPGTAYGYTF. The CDR3 DNA reads TGTGCCAGCAGCTTTCCCGGGACAGCCTATGGCTACACCTTC.

Here the CDR3 DNA reads TGTGCCAGCAGCTCCGATAGCGGGGAGGAGACCCAGTACTTC. Protein sequence: CASSSDSGEETQYF. This sequence joins TRBV7-9 and TRBJ2-5, with TRBD2 identical over 8 bases. Germline V gene lookup returns CDR1 SEHNR and CDR2 FQNEAQ (reference sequence). The junction had 6 bases not matched to a gene; V was cut back by 4 bases and J by 5 bases. The CDR3 is made up of 14 amino acids.

The V gene is TRBV2, the J gene TRBJ2-2, with 7 bases identical to TRBD2. Germline V CDR1 and CDR2: SNHLY, FYNNEI. Germline trimming cut 4 bases from V and 6 bases from J; bases unmatched to any gene: 8. This CDR3 is built from 15 residues. The CDR3 DNA follows: TGTGCCAGCAGTGCCGGCGGGAGAGGTGCCGGGGAGCTGTTTTTT. Translated, it gives CASSAGGRGAGELFF.

This clone was detected once. The gene calls are TRBV6-6 and TRBJ1-1; D remains ambiguous. This CDR3 has 14 residues. Germline loops: CDR1 MNHNY, CDR2 SVGAGI (reference sequence). The V end lost 5 bases, the J end lost 4 bases, and 14 bases lay between the germline ends. This CDR3 reads CASSPMLPPTEAFF. The CDR3, as DNA: TGTGCCAGCAGTCCTATGTTGCCCCCCACTGAAGCTTTCTTT.

The chain has TRBV28 and TRBJ1-5; 7 bases match TRBD1. The V and J ends lost 8 bases and 6 bases, in that order; junction bases with no gene match: 10. CDR1 and CDR2 from the germline V gene are MDHEN and SYDVKM. The CDR3 is 14 residues long. The CDR3 is CASVQGGAGQPQHF. The CDR3, as DNA: TGTGCCAGCGTACAAGGGGGCGCGGGTCAGCCCCAGCATTTT. The entire variable domain, with the rest obtained from reference TRBV28 and TRBJ1-5, is as follows: DVKVTQSSRYLVKRTGEKVFLECVQDMDHENMFWYRQDPGLGLRLIYFSYDVKMKEKGDIPEGYSVSREKKERFSLILESASTNQTSMYLCASVQGGAGQPQHFGDGTRLSIL.

The J gene is TRBJ2-7, the V gene TRBV6-6; 10 nucleotides match TRBD1. The trim removed 5 bases at V and 6 bases at J, leaving 7 bases unmatched. The germline V gene encodes CDR1 MNHNY and CDR2 SVGAGI (reference sequence). CDR3 length: 14 amino acids. Here the CDR3 reads CASSRQTGGGEQYF. The DNA of the CDR3 is TGTGCCAGCAGTCGCCAGACAGGGGGCGGCGAGCAGTACTTC.

The chain couples TRBV7-3 to TRBJ2-3; no definite D call. V was trimmed by 3 bases and J by 4 bases, leaving 8 bases between them. This CDR3 is built from 13 residues. CDR1 and CDR2 from the germline V gene are SGHTA and FQGTGA. CDR3 sequence (DNA): TGTGCCAGCAGCTTCCAGCGTTCAGATACGCAGTATTTT. Its translation is CASSFQRSDTQYF.

The gene calls are TRBV18 and TRBJ2-2; the match to TRBD1 covers 9 bases. The CDR3 is made up of 16 amino acids. Germline CDR1 KGHSH, CDR2 LQKENI. J was trimmed by 4 bases and V by 6 bases; bases with no gene match: 9. This CDR3 reads CASSQQGAPTTGELFF. In DNA, the CDR3 is TGTGCCAGCTCCCAACAGGGGGCCCCTACCACCGGGGAGCTGTTTTTT. Together with reference TRBV18 and TRBJ2-2, the CDR3 gives the full variable domain: NAGVMQNPRHLVRRRGQEARLRCSPMKGHSHVYWYRQLPEEGLKFMVYLQKENIIDESGMPKERFSAEFPKEGPSILRIQQVVRGDSAAYFCASSQQGAPTTGELFFGEGSRLTVL.

This clone was seen more than once but under ten times. The chain has TRBV6-2 or TRBV6-3 and TRBJ1-1, with D perhaps matching TRBD1 (6 bases). Germline V gene sequence: CDR1 MNHEY, CDR2 SVGEGT. CDR3 length: 12 residues. V was trimmed by 5 bases and J by 3 bases, leaving 7 bases between them. CDR3 sequence reads: CASSTGYTEAFF. DNA for the CDR3: TGTGCCAGCAGTACAGGGTACACTGAAGCTTTCTTT.

The genes are TRBV5-1 and TRBJ2-5; possible D gene TRBD1, 6 bases. Trimming cost V 0 bases and J 2 bases, with 14 bases left between them. CDR3 size: 16 residues. Germline CDR1 and CDR2: SGHRS and YFSETQ. The CDR3 protein is CASSLADGTFQETQYF. The CDR3 bases are TGCGCCAGCAGCTTGGCCGACGGGACATTTCAAGAGACCCAGTACTTC.

The V and J genes are TRBV2 and TRBJ1-2, with unresolved D. The CDR3 contains 13 residues. Germline lookup yields CDR1 SNHLY and CDR2 FYNNEI. V lost 7 bases and J 0 bases, leaving 9 bases between the germline ends. CDR3 sequence: CASKAKTNYGYTF. Here the CDR3 DNA reads TGTGCCAGCAAAGCGAAGACTAACTATGGCTACACCTTC.